A selection of T cell receptor beta chains follows, all from one sample in a study of T-cell reconstitution after alpha-beta-depleted transplantation in children. MiXCR, run by TCRdb on the PCR reads, gives a single entry per CDR3 protein. The sample has about a million distinct CDR3 sequences; about 29% are singletons. This specimen was PBMCs, mostly from graft donor cells, taken 360 days after TCRalphabeta/CD19-depleted stem cell transplant. The source is a boy under two years old who had a stem cell transplant for SCID, so the T cells may come from the graft donor. Each CDR3 is given with its conserved first and last residue. Each record gives: V gene, J gene, D gene, clone size, CDR3 protein, CDR3 DNA. A D gene is named only where the DNA matches it firmly. Not all rows give a size; the values are once, few, many and, for expanded clones, a class.

TRBV4-2,TRBJ2-2,.,few,CASSHYTGELFF,TGTGCCAGCAGCCATTACACCGGGGAGCTGTTTTTT
TRBV20-1,TRBJ1-5,.,few,CSARDLTYHNQPQHF,TGCAGTGCTAGAGATCTGACGTACCACAATCAGCCCCAGCATTTT
TRBV10-3,TRBJ2-7,.,.,CAISGTGTYEQYF,TGTGCCATCAGTGGGACCGGGACCTACGAGCAGTACTTC
TRBV30,TRBJ2-7,.,.,CAWSGDNAYEQYF,TGTGCCTGGAGCGGGGACAACGCCTACGAGCAGTACTTC
TRBV5-1,TRBJ2-5,.,.,CASSLDPLRETQYF,TGCGCCAGCAGCTTGGATCCCTTGAGGGAGACCCAGTACTTC
TRBV20-1,TRBJ2-5,.,.,CSAREAAYQETQYF,TGCAGTGCTAGAGAAGCTGCGTACCAAGAGACCCAGTACTTC
TRBV4-1,TRBJ2-1,TRBD2,.,CASSHAAGEGASSYNEQFF,TGCGCCAGCAGCCATGCGGCGGGGGAGGGAGCCAGCTCCTACAATGAGCAGTTCTTC
TRBV20-1,TRBJ2-3,.,few,CSAASQQEVWSQYF,TGCAGTGCCGCGTCGCAGCAGGAGGTTTGGTCGCAGTATTTT
TRBV24-1,TRBJ2-3,.,.,CATSDTEGTDTQYF,TGTGCCACCAGTGATACGGAGGGGACAGATACGCAGTATTTT
TRBV20-1,TRBJ2-3,TRBD1,.,CSATKGQGGTDTQYF,TGCAGTGCCACCAAGGGACAGGGAGGAACAGATACGCAGTATTTT
TRBV3-1,TRBJ2-5,.,many,CASSRGVALGNQETQYF,TGTGCCAGCAGCCGAGGGGTAGCTTTGGGGAACCAAGAGACCCAGTACTTC
TRBV5-1,TRBJ2-3,.,.,CASMKWAGVLNTDTQYF,TGCGCCAGCATGAAGTGGGCAGGTGTCCTGAACACAGATACGCAGTATTTT
TRBV14,TRBJ2-7,.,few,CASSQVRGASEQYF,TGTGCCAGCAGCCAGGTTCGGGGTGCTTCTGAGCAGTACTTC
TRBV5-1,TRBJ2-7,.,many,CASSFEGISYEQYF,TGCGCCAGCAGCTTCGAGGGTATTTCCTACGAGCAGTACTTC
TRBV28,TRBJ1-1,.,few,CASSLRLRGVTEAFF,TGTGCCAGCAGTTTACGCCTCCGGGGGGTAACTGAAGCTTTCTTT
TRBV20-1,TRBJ2-3,TRBD1,few,CSANTGEYRADTQYF,TGCAGTGCAAATACAGGGGAGTATAGGGCAGATACGCAGTATTTT
TRBV9,TRBJ1-1,.,.,CASSGGTGTEAFF,TGTGCCAGCAGCGGGGGGACGGGGACTGAAGCTTTCTTT
TRBV5-1,TRBJ2-7,TRBD1,.,CASSPGDRGPHEQYF,TGCGCCAGCAGCCCGGGGGACAGGGGACCTCACGAGCAGTACTTC
TRBV4-3,TRBJ1-4,.,few,CASSGRIAGNEKLFF,TGCGCCAGCAGCGGTCGGATCGCGGGAAATGAAAAACTGTTTTTT
TRBV2,TRBJ2-7,.,.,CASREDFYEQYF,TGTGCCAGCAGGGAAGACTTTTACGAGCAGTACTTC
TRBV12-3/TRBV12-4,TRBJ1-3,.,.,CASSPRLRENTIYF,TGTGCCAGCAGCCCGAGACTCAGGGAAAACACCATATATTTT
TRBV6-2/TRBV6-3,TRBJ1-4,.,.,CASSYSEAKEKLFF,TGTGCCAGCAGTTACTCGGAGGCGAAGGAAAAACTGTTTTTT
TRBV6-1,TRBJ2-2,.,.,CASSRGTHTGELFF,TGTGCCAGCAGCCGCGGGACACACACCGGGGAGCTGTTTTTT
TRBV12-3/TRBV12-4,TRBJ2-1,.,many,CASSWGGGEQFF,TGTGCCAGCAGTTGGGGGGGCGGTGAGCAGTTCTTC
TRBV2,TRBJ1-5,TRBD1,.,CASVGQGGNQPQHF,TGTGCCAGCGTGGGACAGGGCGGCAATCAGCCCCAGCATTTT
TRBV9,TRBJ2-5,.,.,CASSLTRAEETQYF,TGTGCCAGCAGCTTAACCAGGGCTGAAGAGACCCAGTACTTC
TRBV5-1,TRBJ1-1,.,.,CASSVGGLTANTEAFF,TGCGCCAGCAGCGTTGGGGGTTTGACGGCGAACACTGAAGCTTTCTTT
TRBV29-1,TRBJ2-2,.,many,CSVKGVGGTPNTGELFF,TGCAGCGTTAAAGGGGTGGGCGGAACCCCGAACACCGGGGAGCTGTTTTTT
TRBV5-4,TRBJ2-5,.,few,CASSLGVEGIRPETQYF,TGTGCCAGCAGCTTGGGGGTTGAGGGCATCCGCCCAGAGACCCAGTACTTC
TRBV28,TRBJ2-5,.,few,CASSLPQGYETQYF,TGTGCCAGCAGTCTCCCCCAGGGTTACGAGACCCAGTACTTC
TRBV2,TRBJ2-5,TRBD2,once,CASSHGGYKETQYF,TGTGCCAGCAGTCACGGGGGGTATAAAGAGACCCAGTACTTC
TRBV12-3/TRBV12-4,TRBJ2-1,.,.,CASRSPGSSNEQFF,TGTGCCAGCAGGAGCCCGGGTAGCTCGAATGAGCAGTTCTTC
TRBV20-1,TRBJ2-7,.,few,CSARDTGNYEQYF,TGCAGTGCTAGAGATACAGGGAACTACGAGCAGTACTTC
TRBV4-1,TRBJ2-1,TRBD2,.,CASSQDPGGRDEQFF,TGCGCCAGCAGCCAAGATCCGGGGGGGCGCGATGAGCAGTTCTTC
TRBV15,TRBJ2-3,.,many,CATSREGIGTDTQYF,TGTGCCACCAGCAGAGAGGGCATCGGCACAGATACGCAGTATTTT
TRBV6-2/TRBV6-3,TRBJ1-5,TRBD1,.,CASSTIGIDRGNQPQHF,TGTGCCAGCAGCACAATAGGCATCGACAGGGGCAATCAGCCCCAGCATTTT
TRBV5-1,TRBJ1-1,.,.,CASSLTPPDNTEAFF,TGCGCCAGCAGCTTGACTCCACCGGACAACACTGAAGCTTTCTTT
TRBV12-3/TRBV12-4,TRBJ2-2,.,.,CASNLGHTGELFF,TGTGCCAGCAACCTGGGGCACACCGGGGAGCTGTTTTTT
TRBV6-5,TRBJ2-1,.,few,CASSYSIEGSYNEQFF,TGTGCCAGCAGTTACTCGATTGAAGGGTCCTACAATGAGCAGTTCTTC
TRBV6-8,TRBJ2-6,.,.,CASRSGSGANVLTF,TGTGCCAGCAGGTCAGGGTCTGGGGCCAACGTCCTGACTTTC
TRBV13,TRBJ2-2,TRBD1,.,CASDTQGRTGELFF,TGTGCCAGCGACACACAGGGGCGGACCGGGGAGCTGTTTTTT
TRBV9,TRBJ2-1,.,few,CASSLALVFSYNEQFF,TGTGCCAGCAGCCTAGCGCTGGTCTTTTCCTACAATGAGCAGTTCTTC
TRBV5-1,TRBJ2-1,.,many,CANREQGNEQFF,TGCGCCAACAGGGAGCAAGGGAATGAGCAGTTCTTC
TRBV6-5,TRBJ1-5,.,.,CASSYKFGGNQPQHF,TGTGCCAGCAGTTATAAGTTCGGAGGCAATCAGCCCCAGCATTTT
TRBV20-1,TRBJ2-1,.,many,CSARRGSSYNEQFF,TGCAGTGCTAGGAGAGGGTCATCCTACAATGAGCAGTTCTTC
TRBV12-3/TRBV12-4,TRBJ1-4,.,.,CASSFGVGATNEKLFF,TGTGCCAGCAGTTTCGGGGTCGGGGCAACTAATGAAAAACTGTTTTTT
TRBV10-3,TRBJ2-1,.,.,CAIMGAGDHEQFF,TGTGCCATCATGGGCGCAGGGGACCATGAGCAGTTCTTC
TRBV20-1,TRBJ1-2,.,.,CSASRTTQGYGYTF,TGCAGTGCTTCTAGGACAACCCAGGGCTATGGCTACACCTTC
TRBV2,TRBJ2-1,.,once,CAGNRIGGDEQFF,TGTGCCGGAAACAGGATAGGGGGGGATGAGCAGTTCTTC
TRBV25-1,TRBJ2-1,.,.,CASSEWGNEQFF,TGTGCCAGCAGTGAATGGGGCAATGAGCAGTTCTTC
TRBV10-3,TRBJ2-7,TRBD1,.,CAISRQGVGEQYF,TGTGCCATCAGTCGACAGGGCGTCGGCGAGCAGTACTTC
TRBV20-1,TRBJ2-7,.,few,CSARDAQLRSGSYEQYF,TGCAGTGCTAGAGATGCTCAATTACGTTCGGGCTCCTACGAGCAGTACTTC